Sequencing of this TCR beta chain was carried out in a study of shared clonotypes between healthy human individuals. General study findings and limits: Even with large depth, rarefaction showed that sorted-subset sequencing was incomplete. With few donors, the genetic and exposure-history diversity represented was limited.

HIV-negative, healthy adults without recent acute infections or vaccinations were the donors. The study ran the assay at deep level. Measured with immunoSEQ multiplex PCR; TCRdb has only the in-frame clones, and not every one. This table has hundreds of thousands of clones, roughly 70% appearing once. Comments on this clone: Its antigen is not identified.

Germline V CDR1 and CDR2: SGHRS, YFSETQ. CDR3 length: 16 amino acids. V was clipped by 0 bases and J by 1 base, with 14 bases between them. The source is a woman aged 30 to 39 in good health. This rearrangement joins TRBV5-1 to TRBJ2-7, with D perhaps matching TRBD1 (5 bases). The sample comprised memory CD4+ T cells sorted from blood. The sample's subset: CD45RA-negative fraction. The CDR3 bases are TGCGCCAGCAGCTTGGCGTCGACAGTTGAATCCTACGAGCAGTACTTC. It is translated as CASSLASTVESYEQYF.